What follows are 32 T cell receptor beta chains derived from one specimen sequenced in a study of CD8+CD57+ T cells in acquired aplastic anemia. According to the study, genomic DNA was the template for TCR beta VDJ and CDR3 profiling. TCRdb itself ran the reads through MiXCR, one entry per CDR3 protein. Counted here are about 150,000 distinct CDR3 sequences, 35% to 50% occurring once; the ten biggest clones make up 8.4%. Sequenced: sorted CD4+, CD8+, or CD8+CD57+ T cells (not recorded which) from PBMCs. These receptors came from a human donor in good health, serving as a control.

The chain has TRBV19 and TRBJ2-7, with D perhaps being TRBD1 or TRBD2 (5 bases each). CDR1 LNHDA and CDR2 SQIVND come from the germline V gene (reference sequence). The CDR3 contains 15 residues. Trimming cost V 3 bases and J 4 bases, with 16 bases left between them. The chain's CDR3 is CASSIGRDPSYEQYF. CDR3 in DNA: TGTGCCAGTAGTATCGGCCGGGACCCCTCTTACGAGCAGTACTTC.

This clonotype was found many times. The chain links TRBV9 to TRBJ2-1, with 11 positions matching TRBD2. The V gene's germline CDR1 is SGDLS and CDR2 YYNGEE. Trimming removed 0 bases from V and 10 bases from J; junction bases left unmatched: 6. This CDR3 spans 15 amino acids. The CDR3 region is CASSVVGLAVGEQFF. The DNA of the CDR3 is TGTGCCAGCAGCGTAGTGGGACTAGCGGTCGGGGAGCAGTTCTTC. The variable domain in full, with the rest retrieved from reference TRBV9 and TRBJ2-1, is DSGVTQTPKHLITATGQRVTLRCSPRSGDLSVYWYQQSLDQGLQFLIQYYNGEERAKGNILERFSAQQFPDLHSELNLSSLELGDSALYFCASSVVGLAVGEQFFGPGTRLTVL.

The CDR3 reads CASSQVAPTPMNQPQHF. CDR3 DNA: TGTGCCAGCTCACAGGTCGCCCCGACCCCGATGAATCAGCCCCAGCATTTT. This chain connects TRBV18 to TRBJ1-5; no firm D call. The CDR3 loop spans 17 amino acids. The germline gives CDR1 KGHSH, CDR2 LQKENI. V shed 4 bases and J shed 4 bases, with 20 bases lying between them. Together with reference TRBV18 and TRBJ1-5, the CDR3 gives the full variable domain: NAGVMQNPRHLVRRRGQEARLRCSPMKGHSHVYWYRQLPEEGLKFMVYLQKENIIDESGMPKERFSAEFPKEGPSILRIQQVVRGDSAAYFCASSQVAPTPMNQPQHFGDGTRLSIL.

This clonotype was counted many times. The chain uses TRBV5-1 and TRBJ1-6, with D hard to call. This CDR3 has 17 amino acids. From germline, CDR1 is SGHRS and CDR2 YFSETQ. V lost 0 bases and J 0 bases, leaving 10 bases between the germline ends. CDR3 DNA sequence: TGCGCCAGCAGCTTGGGGCCACCTTCCTCCTATAATTCACCCCTCCACTTT. Protein sequence: CASSLGPPSSYNSPLHF.

The chain uses TRBV27 and TRBJ1-2, with 9 bases identical to TRBD1. With 2 bases clipped from V and 4 bases from J, the junction kept 11 bases outside the gene matches. This CDR3 spans 17 amino acids. The germline gives CDR1 MNHEY, CDR2 SMNVEV (reference sequence). The CDR3 coding sequence is TGTGCCAGCAGTTTACGGGGGCCGGGACAGGGACCCTATGGCTACACCTTC. Encoded protein: CASSLRGPGQGPYGYTF.

This clonotype was seen ten or more times. The J gene is TRBJ2-1, the V gene TRBV19; no clear D. The germline V and J ends were trimmed by 4 bases and 3 bases, with 13 bases remaining between them. The CDR3 runs to 15 residues. Germline V lookup: CDR1 LNHDA, CDR2 SQIVND (reference sequence). The CDR3, as DNA: TGTGCCAGTAGTACCCGACGGGTGGGCTACAATGAGCAGTTCTTC. Its protein product is CASSTRRVGYNEQFF.

This clonotype was found many times. The V and J genes are TRBV5-1 and TRBJ2-1; 10 nucleotides line up with TRBD2. CDR3 length: 14 amino acids. Per the germline V gene, CDR1 is SGHRS and CDR2 is YFSETQ. With V trimmed by 2 bases and J by 9 bases, 5 bases remained unmatched. The chain's CDR3 is CASSFPSGSSEQFF. In nucleotides, the CDR3 is TGCGCCAGCAGCTTTCCTAGCGGGAGTTCTGAGCAGTTCTTC.

The V gene is TRBV19, the J gene TRBJ2-6; no clear D. The CDR3 covers 12 residues. V lost 6 bases and J lost 4, with 4 bases in between. CDR1 and CDR2 (germline): LNHDA, SQIVND (reference sequence). CDR3 sequence reads: CASSVGANVLTF. The CDR3 coding sequence is TGTGCCAGTAGCGTGGGGGCCAACGTCCTGACTTTC.

This clonotype was detected many times. The V call is TRBV4-2, the J call TRBJ1-5, with 7 bases matching TRBD1. Per the germline V gene, CDR1 is LGHNA and CDR2 is YNFKEQ. The CDR3 is made up of 16 amino acids. Trimming cost V 1 base and J 5 bases; bases outside gene matches: 8. CDR3 in amino acids: CASSQVGRGVDQPQHF. The CDR3, as DNA: TGTGCCAGCAGCCAAGTCGGCAGGGGGGTCGATCAGCCCCAGCATTTT.

This sequence joins TRBV6-2 or TRBV6-3 and TRBJ2-3, with a weak D call TRBD2 (6 bases). The ends were cut back, 0 bases at V and 5 bases at J, with 18 bases in the middle. Germline-derived CDR1 and CDR2 are MNHEY and SVGEGT. The CDR3 has 17 residues. CDR3 coding DNA: TGTGCCAGCAGTTACTCCGCGGGACTTCTAAAGGGAGATACGCAGTATTTT. Translating it yields CASSYSAGLLKGDTQYF.

This clonotype showed up many times. This chain joins TRBV25-1 and TRBJ1-4, with a possible D match to TRBD1 (5 bases). Trimming removed 3 bases at V and 7 bases at J, with 12 bases between. The CDR3 is made up of 14 amino acids. In germline, CDR1 is MGHDK, CDR2 SYGVNS. This CDR3 is CASSDLQGREKLFF. The CDR3 DNA reads TGTGCCAGCAGTGATCTCCAGGGCCGTGAAAAACTGTTTTTT. Together with reference TRBV25-1 and TRBJ1-4, the CDR3 gives the full variable domain: EADIYQTPRYLVIGTGKKITLECSQTMGHDKMYWYQQDPGMELHLIHYSYGVNSTEKGDLSSESTVSRIRTEHFPLTLESARPSHTSQYLCASSDLQGREKLFFGSGTQLSVL.

This clonotype was observed once. The chain combines TRBV2 with TRBJ2-2, with 8 bases identical to TRBD1. The trim removed 4 bases at V and 11 bases at J, leaving 9 bases unmatched. The CDR3 is 14 residues long. Germline assignment: CDR1 SNHLY and CDR2 FYNNEI. CDR3 DNA: TGTGCCAGCAGTGGACAGGGGATGGGTGGCGAGCTGTTTTTT. This codes for CASSGQGMGGELFF.

This clonotype was seen many times. The rearrangement links TRBV3-1 to TRBJ2-5; D perhaps matches TRBD2 (6 bases). Germline CDR1 and CDR2: LGHDT and YNNKEL (reference sequence). This CDR3 contains 14 residues. Trimming took off 4 bases at V and 1 base at J, with 10 bases between the two ends. This chain's CDR3 is CASSRRGSQETQYF. The CDR3 coding sequence is TGTGCCAGCAGCCGACGGGGGTCCCAAGAGACCCAGTACTTC.

This clonotype occurred many times. The V call is TRBV6-1, the J call TRBJ1-5, with 9 bases fitting TRBD1. Germline lookup yields CDR1 MNHNS and CDR2 SASEGT. The V gene end was trimmed by 6 bases and the J gene end by 7 bases; junction bases not matched to a gene: 7. The CDR3 is made up of 14 amino acids. CDR3 residues: CASSGTGIGQPQHF. The CDR3 DNA follows: TGTGCCAGCAGCGGGACAGGGATTGGCCAGCCCCAGCATTTT.

For this clonotype: One end of the junction is discordant with germline, which a read error may explain. The chain recombines TRBV30 with TRBJ1-2; D unclear. Germline assignment: CDR1 GTSNPN and CDR2 SVGIG (reference sequence). The CDR3 consists of 14 residues. In DNA, the CDR3 is TGTGCCTGGAACTTGACACCGCACCGGGATGGCCACACCTTC. Translated, it gives CAWNLTPHRDGHTF.

This clonotype has a count of ten or more. The rearrangement uses TRBV6-1 and TRBJ2-3; D remains unclear. Germline CDR1 MNHNS, CDR2 SASEGT. The CDR3 consists of 12 residues. The V gene lost 6 bases and the J gene lost 3 bases, with 7 bases spanning the gap. The chain's CDR3 is CASRAGTDTQYF. The CDR3 DNA sequence: TGTGCCAGCAGGGCAGGTACAGATACGCAGTATTTT.

V gene TRBV12-3 or TRBV12-4 combines with J gene TRBJ1-2; 10 positions agree with TRBD1. The CDR3 totals 16 residues. With 3 bases clipped from V and 4 bases from J, the junction kept 8 bases outside the gene matches. DNA for the CDR3: TGTGCCAGCAGTTTCCCGGGACAGGGGTCTGGCTATGGCTACACCTTC. Amino acid sequence: CASSFPGQGSGYGYTF.

This clonotype was counted at least ten times. The chain links TRBV19 to TRBJ2-4, with D tentatively TRBD1 or TRBD2 (5 bases each). CDR1 and CDR2 (germline): LNHDA, SQIVND (reference sequence). The CDR3 has 15 residues. V was cut by 6 bases and J by 0 bases, with 12 bases left in between. CDR3 protein: CASSAVGGAKNIQYF. CDR3 nucleotides: TGTGCCAGTAGCGCGGTTGGGGGAGCCAAAAACATTCAGTACTTC. Together with reference TRBV19 and TRBJ2-4, the CDR3 gives the full variable domain: DGGITQSPKYLFRKEGQNVTLSCEQNLNHDAMYWYRQDPGQGLRLIYYSQIVNDFQKGDIAEGYSVSREKKESFPLTVTSAQKNPTAFYLCASSAVGGAKNIQYFGAGTRLSVL.

This clonotype was counted ten times or more. The rearrangement uses TRBV6-1 and TRBJ2-5; 11 bases map to TRBD2. Germline lookup yields CDR1 MNHNS and CDR2 SASEGT. The CDR3 runs to 15 residues. The V and J ends lost 6 bases and 4 bases, in that order; junction bases with no gene match: 7. The DNA for the CDR3 is TGTGCCAGCAGAAATCCTAGCGGGGGGCGAGAGACCCAGTACTTC. It specifies CASRNPSGGRETQYF.

This clonotype was seen only once. No conserved phenylalanine or tryptophan is present at the end of the CDR3, so a read error is the likely explanation. The chain has TRBV5-1 and TRBJ1-1, with 8 nucleotides matching TRBD1. V dropped 4 bases and J dropped 3; count of bases not matched to a gene: 2. The length of the CDR3 is 13 residues. Germline V gives CDR1 SGHRS, CDR2 YFSETQ. The CDR3 loop is CASSLDRDTEAFI. In DNA form, the CDR3 reads TGCGCCAGCAGCCTGGACAGGGACACTGAAGCTTTCATT.

The chain has TRBV3-1 and TRBJ2-3; 10 nucleotides match TRBD2. The V and J ends lost 3 bases and 10 bases, in that order; junction bases with no gene match: 13. The length of the CDR3 is 16 residues. Per germline, CDR1 LGHDT and CDR2 YNNKEL (reference sequence). CDR3 in DNA: TGTGCCAGCAGCCAGGGTCCAGCGGGGGGGACCAGGCCGCAGTATTTT. Translating it yields CASSQGPAGGTRPQYF.

V usage is TRBV10-3 and J usage is TRBJ1-5, with 9 bases lining up with TRBD1. This CDR3 is built from 15 residues. J gave up 5 bases and V 6 bases, and 8 bases lay outside the gene matches. Looked up from germline, CDR1 is ENHRY and CDR2 is SYGVKD. The CDR3 sequence: CAISPGQGSHQPQHF. CDR3 DNA: TGTGCCATCAGCCCGGGACAGGGAAGCCATCAGCCCCAGCATTTT.

The CDR3 loop is CASSYSYGTYEQYF. Here the CDR3 DNA reads TGTGCCAGCAGTTACTCGTACGGTACCTACGAGCAGTACTTC. This chain joins TRBV6-5 and TRBJ2-7; D not certain. Trimming took 0 bases from V and 2 from J, leaving 8 bases between them. CDR1 MNHEY and CDR2 SVGAGI come from the germline V gene. There are 14 residues in the CDR3.

This clonotype has a count of ten or more. The rearrangement uses TRBV12-5 and TRBJ2-1; D is unresolved. CDR3 length: 14 residues. Germline CDR1 and CDR2: LGHNT and FRNRAP. The ends were cut back, 2 bases at V and 7 bases at J, with 12 bases in the middle. The DNA of the CDR3 is TGTGCTAGTGGTTTGCCCGTCCCACAGAATGAGCAGTTCTTC. Its translation is CASGLPVPQNEQFF.

The table lists this clonotype with many counts. The rearrangement uses TRBV2 and TRBJ1-3; D is perhaps TRBD1 (5 bases). Germline-derived CDR1 and CDR2 are SNHLY and FYNNEI. Trimming removed 3 bases at V and 0 bases at J, with 18 bases between. This CDR3 region has 18 residues. CDR3 coding DNA: TGTGCCAGCAGTGAGGGGCCTCCAACAGGACCCTCTGGAAACACCATATATTTT. Translation: CASSEGPPTGPSGNTIYF.

This clonotype was detected ten times or more. The chain combines TRBV20-1 with TRBJ1-1; D remains unclear. The germline gives CDR1 DFQATT, CDR2 SNEGSKA (reference sequence). There are 12 residues in the CDR3. V shed 4 bases and J shed 1 base, with 7 bases lying between them. CDR3: CSATRQNTEAFF. DNA for the CDR3: TGCAGTGCTACCCGACAGAACACTGAAGCTTTCTTT.

This clonotype was seen repeatedly, ten times or more. This sequence joins TRBV24-1 and TRBJ2-3, with 7 bases aligning to TRBD1. V trimming: 1 base; J trimming: 1 base; junction bases outside the gene matches: 1. CDR1 is KGHDR and CDR2 is SFDVKD in the germline V gene. The CDR3 extends over 15 amino acids. CDR3: CATSDFGQGTDTQYF. DNA for the CDR3: TGTGCCACCAGTGATTTCGGACAGGGCACAGATACGCAGTATTTT.

This clonotype was seen at least ten times. V is TRBV28 and J is TRBJ2-7; a possible D gene is TRBD1 (6 bases). Trimming took off 6 bases at V and 3 bases at J, with 12 bases between the two ends. The CDR3 runs 13 residues. Germline lookup yields CDR1 MDHEN and CDR2 SYDVKM. In DNA, the CDR3 is TGTGCCAGCAGGGGGTGGACAGTCTACGAGCAGTACTTC. Its translation: CASRGWTVYEQYF.

This clonotype has ten or more counts. V and J are TRBV19 and TRBJ1-5, with D unclear. The CDR3 runs 13 residues. The germline V gene has CDR1 LNHDA and CDR2 SQIVND (reference sequence). The V end was cut by 2 bases, the J end by 4 bases, with 6 bases between. The CDR3: CASSIMGNQPQHF. CDR3 DNA sequence: TGTGCCAGTAGTATAATGGGTAATCAGCCCCAGCATTTT.

Many counts were recorded for this clonotype. The gene calls are TRBV29-1 and TRBJ2-2, with a possible D match to TRBD2 (6 bases). The V end lost 7 bases, the J end lost 3 bases, and 15 bases lay between the germline ends. The CDR3 consists of 14 residues. Germline loops: CDR1 SQVTM, CDR2 ANQGSEA. CDR3 nucleotide sequence: TGCAGCGCCAAGGGACTCTCTTACACCGGGGAGCTGTTTTTT. It codes for CSAKGLSYTGELFF.

The table lists this clonotype with many counts. V is TRBV2 and J is TRBJ2-7, with 8 bases aligning to TRBD1. V gave up 2 bases and J gave up 7 bases; unmatched junction bases: 7. Germline V gives CDR1 SNHLY, CDR2 FYNNEI. The CDR3 loop spans 14 amino acids. The CDR3 loop reads CASSEQGAGEEQYF. CDR3 bases: TGTGCCAGCAGTGAACAGGGGGCCGGTGAGGAGCAGTACTTC.

Of note for this clonotype: It may be a read error: a sequence one base away is much more abundant. The V and J genes are TRBV7-2 and TRBJ2-2; D may correspond to TRBD1 or TRBD2 (5 bases each). CDR3 size: 14 residues. Germline V gene lookup returns CDR1 SGHTA and CDR2 FQGNSA. The chain's CDR3 is CASSGDLITGELLF. In nucleotides, the CDR3 is TGTGCCAGCAGCGGGGACCTCATAACCGGGGAGCTGCTTTTT.